Listed below are T cell receptor beta chains from one sample, sequenced in a study of blood T cell repertoires in COVID-19. Clones were read by immunoSEQ multiplex PCR, and TCRdb kept only the in-frame ones, dropping some. The sample lists some 120,000 clones; 80% to 90% were seen once. The sequencing sample was made of peripheral blood. These receptors all come from a man between 65 and 79 years old with active or convalescent COVID-19. Each CDR3 is given with its conserved first and last residue. Fields, in order: J gene, D gene, V gene, CDR3 protein. The D gene is left open where the match is weak.

J: TRBJ1-5
D: NA
V: TRBV28
CDR3: CASSLSLTSGQLNQPQHF

J: TRBJ1-2
D: TRBD1
V: TRBV27
CDR3: CASSSTGGRGGYTF

J: TRBJ2-7
D: TRBD2
V: TRBV28
CDR3: CASSSSGKPSYEQYF

J: TRBJ1-2
D: TRBD1
V: TRBV9
CDR3: CASSVGTGNNYGYTF

J: TRBJ2-3
D: NA
V: TRBV19
CDR3: CASSRRIAASDTQYF

J: TRBJ1-1
D: NA
V: TRBV6-1
CDR3: CASSDRGGVTEAFF

J: TRBJ2-7
D: NA
V: TRBV6-5
CDR3: CASSYQGPYEQYF

J: TRBJ2-7
D: TRBD2
V: TRBV27
CDR3: CASSLERVGGSGNRSFSYEQYF

J: TRBJ2-7
D: NA
V: TRBV2
CDR3: CASHGQLSYEQYF

J: TRBJ1-6
D: NA
V: TRBV12-3/TRBV12-4
CDR3: CASSLQGNSPLHF

J: TRBJ1-6
D: TRBD1
V: TRBV9
CDR3: CASSLGTGGSNSPLHF

J: TRBJ2-7
D: TRBD2
V: TRBV18
CDR3: CASSPLAGGHEQYF

J: TRBJ1-2
D: NA
V: TRBV5-1
CDR3: CASSLAGALRYGYTF

J: TRBJ2-1
D: NA
V: TRBV28
CDR3: CASSVYSSYNEQFF

J: TRBJ1-4
D: TRBD1
V: TRBV28
CDR3: CASSVADRGEKLFF

J: TRBJ2-5
D: NA
V: TRBV28
CDR3: CASSLPGSGETQYF

J: TRBJ2-7
D: TRBD1
V: TRBV18
CDR3: CASSLQGAPVDEQYF

J: TRBJ1-2
D: TRBD1
V: TRBV19
CDR3: CASSSGGSWTRSNGYTF